This record concerns one T cell receptor beta chain sequence. The source of the sample is a study of OX40 agonist ivuxolimab in advanced cancers. Germline values: CDR1 SEHNR, CDR2 FQNEAQ (reference sequence). V was pared by 9 bases and J by 5 bases, with 8 bases of the junction left unmatched. CDR3 length: 15 residues. Repertoires were generated with immunoSEQ multiplex PCR, while TCRdb's copy carries only in-frame clones and drops some. The sample carries about 8,300 clones, over 65% recorded once. This chain links TRBV7-9 with TRBJ2-3; 13 bases agree with TRBD2. Source: CD4+ or CD8+ T cells sorted from blood, taken in a trial of the OX40 agonist ivuxolimab. This sequence was found in an adult with an advanced solid tumor such as melanoma, head and neck, liver or kidney cancer. The CDR3 spells CASQTLAGGLDTQYF. In DNA, the CDR3 is TGTGCCAGTCAAACACTAGCGGGGGGGCTAGATACGCAGTATTTT.